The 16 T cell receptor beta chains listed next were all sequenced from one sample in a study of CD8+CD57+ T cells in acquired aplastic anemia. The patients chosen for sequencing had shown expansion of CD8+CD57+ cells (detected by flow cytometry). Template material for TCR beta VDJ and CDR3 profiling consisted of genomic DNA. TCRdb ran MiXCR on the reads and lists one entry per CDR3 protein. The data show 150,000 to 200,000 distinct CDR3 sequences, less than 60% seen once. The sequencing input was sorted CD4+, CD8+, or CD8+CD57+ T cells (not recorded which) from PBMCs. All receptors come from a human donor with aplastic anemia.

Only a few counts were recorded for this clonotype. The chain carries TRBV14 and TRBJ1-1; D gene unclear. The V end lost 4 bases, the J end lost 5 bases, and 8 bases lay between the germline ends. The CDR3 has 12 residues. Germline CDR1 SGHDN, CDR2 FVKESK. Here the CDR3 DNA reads TGTGCCAGCAGCCCCGATGGGACTGAAGCTTTCTTT. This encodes CASSPDGTEAFF.

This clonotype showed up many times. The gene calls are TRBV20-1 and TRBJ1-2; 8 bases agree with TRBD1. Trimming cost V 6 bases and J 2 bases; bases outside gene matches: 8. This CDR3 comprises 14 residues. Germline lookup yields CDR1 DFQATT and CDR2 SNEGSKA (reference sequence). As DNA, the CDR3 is TGCAGTGCCCTGACCGGGACAGGAAACTATGGCTACACCTTC. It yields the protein CSALTGTGNYGYTF.

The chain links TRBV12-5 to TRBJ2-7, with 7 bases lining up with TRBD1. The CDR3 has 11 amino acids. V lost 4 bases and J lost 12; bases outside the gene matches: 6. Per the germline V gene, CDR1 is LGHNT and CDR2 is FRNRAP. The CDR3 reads CASGSDREAYF. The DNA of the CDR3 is TGTGCTAGTGGTTCAGACAGGGAAGCGTACTTC.

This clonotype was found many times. The DNA for the CDR3 is TGTGCCACCCGGGGAGGGTTATACGAGCAGTACTTC. Translation gives CATRGGLYEQYF. This chain connects TRBV2 to TRBJ2-7; TRBD2 agrees at 7 bases. Per germline, CDR1 SNHLY and CDR2 FYNNEI. With V trimmed by 10 bases and J by 4 bases, 7 bases remained unmatched. The CDR3 runs 12 residues.

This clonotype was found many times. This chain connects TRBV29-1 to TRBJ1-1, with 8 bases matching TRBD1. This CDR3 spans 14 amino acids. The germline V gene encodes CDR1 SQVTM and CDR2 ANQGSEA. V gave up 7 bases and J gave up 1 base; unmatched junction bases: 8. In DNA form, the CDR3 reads TGCAGCGCCATATTAGGGACAGGGAACACTGAAGCTTTCTTT. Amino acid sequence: CSAILGTGNTEAFF.

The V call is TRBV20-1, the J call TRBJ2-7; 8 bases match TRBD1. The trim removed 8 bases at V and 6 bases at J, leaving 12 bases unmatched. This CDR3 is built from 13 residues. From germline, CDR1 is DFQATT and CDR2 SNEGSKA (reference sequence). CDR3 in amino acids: CSTFWGRGPEQYF. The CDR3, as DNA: TGCAGTACTTTTTGGGGCAGGGGGCCCGAGCAGTACTTC.

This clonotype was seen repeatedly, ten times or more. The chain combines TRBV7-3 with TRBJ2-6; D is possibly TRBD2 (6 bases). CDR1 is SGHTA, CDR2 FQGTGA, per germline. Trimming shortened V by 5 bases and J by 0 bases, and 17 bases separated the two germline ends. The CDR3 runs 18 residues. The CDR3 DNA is TGTGCCAGCAGCCCACGGGGGACTGTCCTCTCTGGGGCCAACGTCCTGACTTTC. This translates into CASSPRGTVLSGANVLTF.

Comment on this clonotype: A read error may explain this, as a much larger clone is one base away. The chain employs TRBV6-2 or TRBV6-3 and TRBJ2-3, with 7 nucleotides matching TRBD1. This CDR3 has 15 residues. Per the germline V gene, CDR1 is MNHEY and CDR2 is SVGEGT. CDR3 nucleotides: TGTGCCAGCAGTGGGCCCACAGGGGCCACAGATACGCACTATTTT. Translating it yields CASSGPTGATDTHYF.

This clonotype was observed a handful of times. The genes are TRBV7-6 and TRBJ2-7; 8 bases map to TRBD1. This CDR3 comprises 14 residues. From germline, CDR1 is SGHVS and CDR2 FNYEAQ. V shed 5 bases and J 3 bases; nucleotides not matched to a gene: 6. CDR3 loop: CASSVGQGLYEQYF. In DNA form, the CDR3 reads TGTGCCAGCAGCGTAGGACAGGGCCTCTACGAGCAGTACTTC.

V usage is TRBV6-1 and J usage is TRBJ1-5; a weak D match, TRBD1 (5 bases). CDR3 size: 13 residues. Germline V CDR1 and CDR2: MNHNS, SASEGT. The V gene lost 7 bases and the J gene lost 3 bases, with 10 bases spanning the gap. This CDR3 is CASTVQVNQPQHF. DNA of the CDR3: TGTGCCAGCACCGTACAGGTCAATCAGCCCCAGCATTTT.

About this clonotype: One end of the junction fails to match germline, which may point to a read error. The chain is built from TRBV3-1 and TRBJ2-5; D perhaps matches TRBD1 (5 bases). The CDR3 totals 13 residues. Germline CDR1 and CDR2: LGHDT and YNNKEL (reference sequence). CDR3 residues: CAGSPRVMETQYF. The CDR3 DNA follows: TGTGCCGGCAGTCCCAGGGTTATGGAGACCCAGTACTTC.

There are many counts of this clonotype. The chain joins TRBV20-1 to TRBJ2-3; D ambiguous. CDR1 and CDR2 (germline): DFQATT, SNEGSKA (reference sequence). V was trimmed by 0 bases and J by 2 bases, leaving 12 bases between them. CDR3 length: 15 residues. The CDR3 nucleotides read TGCAGTGCTAGAGATAGGGAACGGATCACAGATACGCAGTATTTT. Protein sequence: CSARDRERITDTQYF.

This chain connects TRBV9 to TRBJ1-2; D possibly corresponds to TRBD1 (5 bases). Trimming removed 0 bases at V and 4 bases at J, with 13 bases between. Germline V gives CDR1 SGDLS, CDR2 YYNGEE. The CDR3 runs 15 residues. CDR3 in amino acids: CASSVGGSPLYGYTF. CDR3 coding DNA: TGTGCCAGCAGCGTAGGGGGGAGCCCCCTCTATGGCTACACCTTC.

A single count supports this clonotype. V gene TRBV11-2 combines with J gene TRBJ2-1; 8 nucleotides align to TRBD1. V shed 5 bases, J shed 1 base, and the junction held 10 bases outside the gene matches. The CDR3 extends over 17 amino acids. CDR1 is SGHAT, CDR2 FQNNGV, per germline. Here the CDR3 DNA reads TGTGCCAGCAGCCCCAAACACACAGGGGGATCCTACAATGAGCAGTTCTTC. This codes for CASSPKHTGGSYNEQFF.

CDR3 coding DNA: TGCGCCAGCAGCGAGGAGGGGGAAAAACTGTTTTTT. Amino acids: CASSEEGEKLFF. J is TRBJ1-4 and V is TRBV5-1; D is possibly TRBD1 (5 bases). V gave up 4 bases and J gave up 8 bases, with 9 bases separating them. This CDR3 has 12 amino acids. Germline V lookup: CDR1 SGHRS, CDR2 YFSETQ. The full variable domain, in which reference TRBV5-1 and TRBJ1-4 provide the parts outside the CDR3, is KAGVTQTPRYLIKTRGQQVTLSCSPISGHRSVSWYQQTPGQGLQFLFEYFSETQRNKGNFPGRFSGRQFSNSRSEMNVSTLELGDSALYLCASSEEGEKLFFGSGTQLSVL.

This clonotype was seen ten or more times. The CDR3: CSVSISGLNTEAFF. DNA for the CDR3: TGCAGCGTCAGTATTTCAGGGCTAAACACTGAAGCTTTCTTT. This chain connects TRBV29-1 to TRBJ1-1; D is possibly TRBD1 (5 bases). The CDR3 consists of 14 residues. The V end was cut by 6 bases, the J end by 2 bases, with 16 bases between. Germline-derived CDR1 and CDR2 are SQVTM and ANQGSEA.